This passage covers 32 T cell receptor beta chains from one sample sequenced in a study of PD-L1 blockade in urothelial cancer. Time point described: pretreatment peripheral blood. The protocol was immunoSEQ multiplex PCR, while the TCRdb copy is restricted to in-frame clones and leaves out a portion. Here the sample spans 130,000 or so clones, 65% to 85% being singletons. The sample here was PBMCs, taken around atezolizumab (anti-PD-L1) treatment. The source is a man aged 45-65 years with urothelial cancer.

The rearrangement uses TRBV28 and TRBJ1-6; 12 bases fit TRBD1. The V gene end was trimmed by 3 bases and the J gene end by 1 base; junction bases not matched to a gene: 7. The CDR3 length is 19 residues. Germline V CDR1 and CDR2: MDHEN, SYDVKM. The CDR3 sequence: CASSFPGQGARSYNSPLHF. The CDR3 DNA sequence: TGTGCCAGCAGTTTCCCGGGACAGGGGGCCCGGTCCTATAATTCACCCCTCCACTTT.

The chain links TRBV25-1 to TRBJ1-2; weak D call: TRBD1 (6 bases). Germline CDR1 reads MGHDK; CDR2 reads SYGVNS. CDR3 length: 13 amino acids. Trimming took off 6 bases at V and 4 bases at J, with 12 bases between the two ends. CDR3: CASSTQGGYGYTF. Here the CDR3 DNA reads TGTGCCAGCAGCACACAGGGTGGCTATGGCTACACCTTC.

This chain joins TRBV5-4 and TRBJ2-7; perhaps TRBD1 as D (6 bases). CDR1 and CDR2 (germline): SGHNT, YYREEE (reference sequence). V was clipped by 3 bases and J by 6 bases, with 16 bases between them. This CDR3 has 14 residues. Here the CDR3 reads CASSSPSGDLEQYF. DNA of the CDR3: TGTGCCAGCAGCTCTCCGTCAGGGGATCTCGAGCAGTACTTC.

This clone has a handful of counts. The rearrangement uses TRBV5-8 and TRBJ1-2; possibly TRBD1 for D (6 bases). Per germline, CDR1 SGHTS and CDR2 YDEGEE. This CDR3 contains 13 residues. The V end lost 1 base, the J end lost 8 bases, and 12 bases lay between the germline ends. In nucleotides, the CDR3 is TGTGCCAGCAGCTTGAGGGGGAGTCGGGGCTACACCTTC. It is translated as CASSLRGSRGYTF.

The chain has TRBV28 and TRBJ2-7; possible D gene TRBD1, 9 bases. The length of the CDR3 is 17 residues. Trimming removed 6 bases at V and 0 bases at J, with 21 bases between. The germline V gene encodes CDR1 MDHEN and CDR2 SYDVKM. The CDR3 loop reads CASSSLAGQGFSYEQYF. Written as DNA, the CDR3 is TGTGCCAGCAGCTCGTTAGCGGGACAGGGATTCTCCTACGAGCAGTACTTC.

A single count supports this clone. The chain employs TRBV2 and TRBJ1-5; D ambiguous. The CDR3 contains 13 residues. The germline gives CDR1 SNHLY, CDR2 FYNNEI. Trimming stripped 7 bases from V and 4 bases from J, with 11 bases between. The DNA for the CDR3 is TGTGCCAGCATCGTGGAACAGAATCAGCCCCAGCATTTT. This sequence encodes CASIVEQNQPQHF.

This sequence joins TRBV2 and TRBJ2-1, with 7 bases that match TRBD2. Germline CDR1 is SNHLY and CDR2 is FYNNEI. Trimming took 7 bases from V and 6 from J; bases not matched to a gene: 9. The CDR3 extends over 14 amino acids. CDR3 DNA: TGTGCCAGCAACAGACTAGCCTCGGGCAATGAGCAGTTCTTC. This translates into CASNRLASGNEQFF.

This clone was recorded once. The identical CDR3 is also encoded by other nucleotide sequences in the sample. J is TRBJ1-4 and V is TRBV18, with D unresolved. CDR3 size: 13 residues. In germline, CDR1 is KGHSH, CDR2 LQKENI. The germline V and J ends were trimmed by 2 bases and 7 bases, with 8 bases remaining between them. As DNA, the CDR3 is TGTGCCAGCTCACCAGGGCTCGGTGAAAAACTGTTTTTT. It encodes CASSPGLGEKLFF.

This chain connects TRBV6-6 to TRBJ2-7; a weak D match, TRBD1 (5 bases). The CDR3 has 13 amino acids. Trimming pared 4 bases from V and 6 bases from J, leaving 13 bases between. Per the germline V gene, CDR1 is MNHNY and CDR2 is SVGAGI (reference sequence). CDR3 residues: CASSLAGNGEQYF. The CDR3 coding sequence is TGTGCCAGCAGTTTGGCAGGGAATGGCGAGCAGTACTTC.

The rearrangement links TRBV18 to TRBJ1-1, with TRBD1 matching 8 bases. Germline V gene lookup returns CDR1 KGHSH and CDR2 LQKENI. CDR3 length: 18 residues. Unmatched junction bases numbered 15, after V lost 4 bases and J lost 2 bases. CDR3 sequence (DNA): TGTGCCAGCTCACTGAGGTCCCAGGGGGCCCGATATAACACTGAAGCTTTCTTT. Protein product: CASSLRSQGARYNTEAFF.

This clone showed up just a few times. In DNA form, the CDR3 reads TGCGCCAGCAACTCAGGATTAGCCAAAAACATTCAGTACTTC. Its translation: CASNSGLAKNIQYF. The chain employs TRBV5-1 and TRBJ2-4; D remains ambiguous. Germline V CDR1 and CDR2: SGHRS, YFSETQ. The CDR3 runs 14 residues. The V gene lost 6 bases and the J gene lost 0 bases, with 10 bases spanning the gap.

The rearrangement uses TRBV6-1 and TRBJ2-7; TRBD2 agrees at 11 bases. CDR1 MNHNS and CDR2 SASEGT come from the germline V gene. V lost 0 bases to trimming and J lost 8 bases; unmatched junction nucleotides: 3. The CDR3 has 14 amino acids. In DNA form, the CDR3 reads TGTGCCAGCAGTGAAGCGGGACTAGCGGACAAGCAGTACTTC. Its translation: CASSEAGLADKQYF.

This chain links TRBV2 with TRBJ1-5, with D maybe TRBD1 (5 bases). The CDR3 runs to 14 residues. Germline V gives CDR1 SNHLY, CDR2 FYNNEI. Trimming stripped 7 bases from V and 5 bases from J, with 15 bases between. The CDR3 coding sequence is TGTGCCAGCAAAGGTGACAGTTCGTATCAGCCCCAGCATTTT. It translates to CASKGDSSYQPQHF. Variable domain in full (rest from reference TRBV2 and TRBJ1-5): EPEVTQTPSHQVTQMGQEVILRCVPISNHLYFYWYRQILGQKVEFLVSFYNNEISEKSEIFDDQFSVERPDGSNFTLKIRSTKLEDSAMYFCASKGDSSYQPQHFGDGTRLSIL.

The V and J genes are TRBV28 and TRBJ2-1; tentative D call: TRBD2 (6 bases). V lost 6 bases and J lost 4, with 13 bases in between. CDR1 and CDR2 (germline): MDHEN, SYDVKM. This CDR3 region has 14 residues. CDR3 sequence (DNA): TGTGCCAGCAGAGGGGACTTATCATACAATGAGCAGTTCTTC. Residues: CASRGDLSYNEQFF.

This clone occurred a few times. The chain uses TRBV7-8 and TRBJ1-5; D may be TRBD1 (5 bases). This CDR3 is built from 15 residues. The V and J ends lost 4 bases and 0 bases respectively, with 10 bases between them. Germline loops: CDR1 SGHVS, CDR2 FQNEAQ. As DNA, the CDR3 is TGTGCCAGCAGCTCGACAGAGTATAGCAATCAGCCCCAGCATTTT. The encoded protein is CASSSTEYSNQPQHF.

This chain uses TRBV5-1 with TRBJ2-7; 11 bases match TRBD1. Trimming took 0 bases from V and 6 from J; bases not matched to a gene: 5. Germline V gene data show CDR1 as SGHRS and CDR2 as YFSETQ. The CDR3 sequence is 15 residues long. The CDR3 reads CASSLDPGTGGEQYF. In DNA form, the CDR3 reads TGCGCCAGCAGCTTGGATCCCGGGACAGGGGGCGAGCAGTACTTC. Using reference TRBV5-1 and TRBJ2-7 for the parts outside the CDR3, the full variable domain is KAGVTQTPRYLIKTRGQQVTLSCSPISGHRSVSWYQQTPGQGLQFLFEYFSETQRNKGNFPGRFSGRQFSNSRSEMNVSTLELGDSALYLCASSLDPGTGGEQYFGPGTRLTVT.

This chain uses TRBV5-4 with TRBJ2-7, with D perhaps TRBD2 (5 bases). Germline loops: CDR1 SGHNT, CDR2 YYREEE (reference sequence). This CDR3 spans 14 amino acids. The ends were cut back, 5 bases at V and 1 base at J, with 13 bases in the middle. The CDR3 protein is CASRDALVSYEQYF. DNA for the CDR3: TGTGCCAGCAGGGACGCACTAGTGTCCTACGAGCAGTACTTC.

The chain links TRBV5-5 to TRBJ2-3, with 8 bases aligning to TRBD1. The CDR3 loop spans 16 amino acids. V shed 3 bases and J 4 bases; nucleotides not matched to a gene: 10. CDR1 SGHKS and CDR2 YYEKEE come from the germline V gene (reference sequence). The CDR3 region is CASSSVPGGAADTQYF. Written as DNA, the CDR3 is TGTGCCAGCAGCTCCGTCCCAGGGGGCGCAGCAGATACGCAGTATTTT.

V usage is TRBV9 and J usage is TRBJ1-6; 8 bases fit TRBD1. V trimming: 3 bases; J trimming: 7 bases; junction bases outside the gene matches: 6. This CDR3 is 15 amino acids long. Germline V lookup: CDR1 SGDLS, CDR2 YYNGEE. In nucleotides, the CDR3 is TGTGCCAGCAGCGGTCAGGGGGCCTTGAATTCACCCCTCCACTTT. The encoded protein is CASSGQGALNSPLHF. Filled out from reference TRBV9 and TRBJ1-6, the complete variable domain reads DSGVTQTPKHLITATGQRVTLRCSPRSGDLSVYWYQQSLDQGLQFLIQYYNGEERAKGNILERFSAQQFPDLHSELNLSSLELGDSALYFCASSGQGALNSPLHFGNGTRLTVT.

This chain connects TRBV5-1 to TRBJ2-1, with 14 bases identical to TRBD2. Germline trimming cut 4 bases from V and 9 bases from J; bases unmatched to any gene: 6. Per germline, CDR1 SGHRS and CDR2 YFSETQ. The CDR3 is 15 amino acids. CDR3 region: CASSGTSGSVGEQFF. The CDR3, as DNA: TGCGCCAGCAGCGGGACTAGCGGGAGCGTTGGTGAGCAGTTCTTC. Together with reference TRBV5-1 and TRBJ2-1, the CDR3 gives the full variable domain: KAGVTQTPRYLIKTRGQQVTLSCSPISGHRSVSWYQQTPGQGLQFLFEYFSETQRNKGNFPGRFSGRQFSNSRSEMNVSTLELGDSALYLCASSGTSGSVGEQFFGPGTRLTVL.

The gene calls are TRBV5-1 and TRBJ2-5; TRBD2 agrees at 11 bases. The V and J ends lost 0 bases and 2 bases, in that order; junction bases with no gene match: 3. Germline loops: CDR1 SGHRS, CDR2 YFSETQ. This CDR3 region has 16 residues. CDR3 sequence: CASSLGGTSGQETQYF. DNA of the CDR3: TGCGCCAGCAGCTTGGGGGGGACTAGCGGTCAAGAGACCCAGTACTTC.

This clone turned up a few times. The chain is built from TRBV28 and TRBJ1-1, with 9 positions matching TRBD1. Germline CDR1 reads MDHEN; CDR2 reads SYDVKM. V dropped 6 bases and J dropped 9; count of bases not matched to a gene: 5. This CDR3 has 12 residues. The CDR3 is CASRGTGGKAFF. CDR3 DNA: TGTGCCAGCAGGGGAACAGGGGGCAAAGCTTTCTTT.

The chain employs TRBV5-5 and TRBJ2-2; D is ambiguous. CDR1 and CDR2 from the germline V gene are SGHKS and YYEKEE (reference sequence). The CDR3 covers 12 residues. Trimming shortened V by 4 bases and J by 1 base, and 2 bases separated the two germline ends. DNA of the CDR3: TGTGCCAGCAGCCGGAACACCGGGGAGCTGTTTTTT. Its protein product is CASSRNTGELFF.

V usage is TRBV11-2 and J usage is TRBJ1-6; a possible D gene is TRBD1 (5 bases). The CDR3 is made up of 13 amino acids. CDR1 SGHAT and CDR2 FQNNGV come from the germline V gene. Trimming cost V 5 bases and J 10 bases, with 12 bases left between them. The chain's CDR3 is CASSEGLSSPLHF. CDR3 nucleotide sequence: TGTGCCAGCAGCGAGGGACTATCCTCACCCCTCCACTTT. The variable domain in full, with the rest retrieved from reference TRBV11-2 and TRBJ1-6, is EAGVAQSPRYKIIEKRQSVAFWCNPISGHATLYWYQQILGQGPKLLIQFQNNGVVDDSQLPKDRFSAERLKGVDSTLKIQPAKLEDSAVYLCASSEGLSSPLHFGNGTRLTVT.

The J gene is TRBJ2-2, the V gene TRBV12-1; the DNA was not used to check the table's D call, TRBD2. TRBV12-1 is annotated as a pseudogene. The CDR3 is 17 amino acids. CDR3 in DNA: TGTGCCAGCAGCCGGGGACTAGCGGGCGCGAACACCGGGGAGCTGTTTTTT. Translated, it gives CASSRGLAGANTGELFF.

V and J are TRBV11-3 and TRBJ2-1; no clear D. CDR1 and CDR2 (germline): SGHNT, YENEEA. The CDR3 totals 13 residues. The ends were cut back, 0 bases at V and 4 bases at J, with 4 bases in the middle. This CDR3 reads CASSLESYNEQFF. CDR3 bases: TGTGCCAGCAGCTTAGAGAGTTACAATGAGCAGTTCTTC.

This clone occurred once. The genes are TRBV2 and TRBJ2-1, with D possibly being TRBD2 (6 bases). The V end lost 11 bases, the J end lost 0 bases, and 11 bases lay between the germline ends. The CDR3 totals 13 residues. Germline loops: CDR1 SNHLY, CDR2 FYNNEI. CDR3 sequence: CAESSGSYNEQFF. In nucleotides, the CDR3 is TGTGCCGAAAGTAGCGGCTCCTACAATGAGCAGTTCTTC.

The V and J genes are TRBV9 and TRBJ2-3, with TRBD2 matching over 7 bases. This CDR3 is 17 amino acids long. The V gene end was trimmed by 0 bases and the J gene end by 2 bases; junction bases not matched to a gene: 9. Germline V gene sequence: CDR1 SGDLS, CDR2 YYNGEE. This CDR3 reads CASSVGGGRGNTDTQYF. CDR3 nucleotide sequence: TGTGCCAGCAGCGTAGGGGGCGGGCGGGGGAACACAGATACGCAGTATTTT. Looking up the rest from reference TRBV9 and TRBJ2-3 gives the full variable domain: DSGVTQTPKHLITATGQRVTLRCSPRSGDLSVYWYQQSLDQGLQFLIQYYNGEERAKGNILERFSAQQFPDLHSELNLSSLELGDSALYFCASSVGGGRGNTDTQYFGPGTRLTVL.

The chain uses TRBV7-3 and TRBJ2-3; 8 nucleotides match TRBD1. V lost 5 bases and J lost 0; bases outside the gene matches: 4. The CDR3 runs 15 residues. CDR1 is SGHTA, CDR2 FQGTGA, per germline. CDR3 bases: TGTGCCAGCAGCATAAACAGGGGGAGCACAGATACGCAGTATTTT. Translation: CASSINRGSTDTQYF.

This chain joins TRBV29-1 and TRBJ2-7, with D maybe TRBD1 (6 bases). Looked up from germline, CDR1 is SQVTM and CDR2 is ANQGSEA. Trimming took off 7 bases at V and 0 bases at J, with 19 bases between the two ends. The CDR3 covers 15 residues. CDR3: CSAYSGALDSYEQYF. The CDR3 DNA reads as TGCAGCGCATATTCAGGGGCCCTAGACTCCTACGAGCAGTACTTC.

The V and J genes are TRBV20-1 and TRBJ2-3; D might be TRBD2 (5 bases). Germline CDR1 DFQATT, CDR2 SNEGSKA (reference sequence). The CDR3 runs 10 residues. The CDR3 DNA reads TGCAGGACAAGCGGAGATACGCAGTATTTT. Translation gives CRTSGDTQYF.

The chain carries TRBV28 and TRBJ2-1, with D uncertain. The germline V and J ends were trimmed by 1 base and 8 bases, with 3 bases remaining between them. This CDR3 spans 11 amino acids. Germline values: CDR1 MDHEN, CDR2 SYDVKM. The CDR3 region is CASSLFYEQFF. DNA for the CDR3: TGTGCCAGCAGTTTATTCTATGAGCAGTTCTTC.